This paragraph covers one T cell receptor (beta chain) sequence. Its antigen is not yet known. No much larger clone exists at a distance of one base, and base qualities are not known. Receptor libraries were prepared by 5' RACE. Sequencing relied on an Illumina HiSeq 2000. Template switching added a universal primer binding site, and the final cDNA carried a unique molecular identifier that allowed TCR cDNA molecules to be counted accurately. First-strand cDNA for TCR alpha and beta chains was synthesized from specific primers in the conserved constant-segment region. To control for contamination, every cDNA library carried two barcodes: a SMART-Mk sample barcode plus Illumina barcodes. TruSeq adapter sequences, together with Illumina sample barcodes, were added in two successive PCR steps. Sequencing of the TCR alpha and beta cDNA libraries was done on the Illumina HiSeq platform using custom primers. The authors' analysis ran thus. MiGEC was used to process raw reads and extract unique molecular identifiers, and MiXCR was used to find CDR3 positions. Recombination models were inferred per individual with the repgenHMM and IGoR tools using an EM algorithm. Shared clonotype analysis was performed with the tcR package in R, normalizing sharing by the product of cloneset sizes. Out-of-frame nonproductive sequences were analyzed to study raw recombination free of thymic and clonal selection effects. TCRdb ran its own pipeline on the public reads, namely fastp trimming at Q25 and MiXCR clone calling, and kept in-frame beta chains. Every CDR3 protein is listed once, alongside the most common genes and DNA of its rows. Here the V and J calls rest on TCRdb's processing, not on the authors' analysis. In this sample the table shows approximately 890,000 distinct CDR3 sequences, approximately 13% of which occur a single time. Of the sample, roughly 1.6% falls within the top ten clones.

Clipping removes 6 bases from V and 4 bases from J, with 6 as the unmatched junction base count. The CDR3 contains 15 residues, cysteine and phenylalanine counted. The retained sequence is limited to the CDR3, 45 bases, with the frame set at the first base. CDR1 and CDR2 were assigned from the germline V gene as MNHNS and SASEGT. The sample is drawn from a study of identical twins (dated by TCRdb to the mid-2010s). Some background on the complete study: To test whether fetal clonotypes persist, the study used deep sequencing on TCR alpha and beta repertoires from monozygotic twins, unrelated adults of various ages, and cord blood. Replicate twin experiments were performed at different times using different library preparation protocols to rule out contamination.

Here is what the overall study found, with its caveats: Abundant cord blood beta clonotypes carried fewer insertions; young adult naive repertoires showed a weaker similar trend, while memory repertoires showed none. Because the same donors could not be followed over many years, the conclusions depended on cross-sectional statistical analysis. Zero-insertion analyses could be partly confounded by invariant T cells such as MAIT and iNKT, although diverse VJ usage argued against such confounding for most clonotypes. The excess sharing between twins in beta out-of-frame sequences was weaker because fewer shared sequences reduced the signal-to-noise ratio. Compared with coincidental sharing between unrelated individuals, out-of-frame TCR alpha sequences shared between twins showed an excess of sequences with low generation probability. Recombination models systematically underestimated out-of-frame TCR alpha sharing in monozygotic twins but agreed with sharing between unrelated individuals.

Every donor was a healthy Caucasian. The twin cohort consisted of three pairs of female monozygotic twins, all aged roughly 18 to 29 years. The RNA used for TCR libraries was isolated from peripheral blood mononuclear cells. The same sample was also used in a study of yellow fever vaccine responses in identical twins. The second study's paper adds: The T cell response to vaccination in identical twins was reported by the authors to appear partly convergent and partly personalized. In the study, vaccine-responding T cell clones were precisely tracked in identical twins.

The V and J genes are TRBV6-1 and TRBJ1-6; 7 bases in the middle match TRBD1. The sequencing sample was made of PBMCs. This TCR came from a woman between 18 and 29 years old in good health. For the CDR3, the sequence is CASRREQGYNSPLHF. The bases read TGTGCCAGCAGGAGGGAACAGGGGTATAATTCACCCCTCCACTTT.